The clone carrying this TCR beta chain was seen once. Trimming took 2 bases from V and 3 from J, leaving 7 bases between them. This CDR3 spans 12 amino acids. Germline V gives CDR1 SQVTM, CDR2 ANQGSEA. The sample comes from a study of blood T cell repertoires in COVID-19. Profiling relied on immunoSEQ multiplex PCR, and the TCRdb table lists in-frame clones only, not all of them. The sample has about 130,000 clones, under 95% seen once. This sequence was found in a man aged 45-60 years with active COVID-19. The chain has TRBV29-1 and TRBJ1-1; no clear D gene. The sample taken for sequencing was peripheral blood. The CDR3 sequence: CSVEPGDTEAFF. The CDR3 DNA reads TGCAGCGTTGAACCCGGGGACACTGAAGCTTTCTTT.